The 24 T cell receptor beta chains in this list originate from one sample, sequenced in a study of cytomegalovirus exposure and HLA in healthy donors. The assay was immunoSEQ multiplex PCR, and TCRdb's table has in-frame clones only and misses some. Here the sample spans 70,000 or so clones, over 85% being singletons. The sequenced material came from PBMCs. These receptors were collected from a man between 18 and 29 years old in good health and CMV-seropositive.

V gene TRBV6-6 combines with J gene TRBJ2-7; D call uncertain. There are 14 residues in the CDR3. V was trimmed by 0 bases and J by 1 base, leaving 7 bases between them. Germline assignment: CDR1 MNHNY and CDR2 SVGAGI (reference sequence). The CDR3 spells CASSYSGGSYEQYF. The DNA of the CDR3 is TGTGCCAGCAGTTACTCCGGCGGATCCTACGAGCAGTACTTC.

The chain carries TRBV7-9 and TRBJ1-1; tentative D call: TRBD1 (5 bases). In germline, CDR1 is SEHNR, CDR2 FQNEAQ (reference sequence). Trimming shortened V by 2 bases and J by 1 base, and 5 bases separated the two germline ends. The CDR3 length is 13 residues. CDR3 bases: TGTGCCAGCAGCTTACAGGGGAACACTGAAGCTTTCTTT. Encoded protein: CASSLQGNTEAFF.

The V gene is TRBV10-3, the J gene TRBJ2-1; 13 bases agree with TRBD2. The CDR3 runs to 17 residues. Germline V gene data show CDR1 as ENHRY and CDR2 as SYGVKD. After removal of 5 bases from V and 6 bases from J, the junction contained 10 bases not matched to a gene. CDR3 protein: CAISPTSGRAFRNEQFF. The CDR3 coding sequence is TGTGCCATCAGTCCTACTAGCGGGAGGGCCTTCCGCAATGAGCAGTTCTTC.

In this sample, this clone turned up once. The rearrangement links TRBV5-6 to TRBJ2-7, with 12 bases lining up with TRBD2. This CDR3 has 14 residues. Germline-derived CDR1 and CDR2 are SGHDT and YYEEEE. J was trimmed by 5 bases and V by 5 bases; bases with no gene match: 5. In DNA form, the CDR3 reads TGTGCCAGCAGGCCGGGACTAGCGGGCGACGAGCAGTACTTC. Amino acid sequence: CASRPGLAGDEQYF. Looking up the rest from reference TRBV5-6 and TRBJ2-7 gives the full variable domain: DAGVTQSPTHLIKTRGQQVTLRCSPKSGHDTVSWYQQALGQGPQFIFQYYEEEERQRGNFPDRFSGHQFPNYSSELNVNALLLGDSALYLCASRPGLAGDEQYFGPGTRLTVT.

The V gene is TRBV9, the J gene TRBJ2-1; 9 nucleotides align to TRBD2. V shed 0 bases and J 2 bases; nucleotides not matched to a gene: 0. Germline V lookup: CDR1 SGDLS, CDR2 YYNGEE. This CDR3 spans 15 amino acids. The CDR3 is CASSVVAGAYNEQFF. In DNA, the CDR3 is TGTGCCAGCAGCGTAGTAGCGGGGGCCTACAATGAGCAGTTCTTC.

This chain uses TRBV6-1 with TRBJ2-7; tentative D call: TRBD2 (6 bases). CDR1 is MNHNS and CDR2 is SASEGT in the germline V gene. The CDR3 runs 15 residues. With 6 bases removed from V and 2 bases from J, the gap between germline ends came to 17 bases. The CDR3 reads CASSRYAGLAYEQYF. CDR3 bases: TGTGCCAGCAGCCGATACGCGGGACTCGCCTACGAGCAGTACTTC.

The chain is built from TRBV13 and TRBJ2-7; 11 bases are a match to TRBD2. The CDR3 is 15 residues long. The germline gives CDR1 PRHDT, CDR2 FYEKMQ (reference sequence). Trimming took 4 bases from V and 2 from J; bases not matched to a gene: 4. The CDR3 region is CASSSRLAGPYEQYF. For the CDR3, the DNA is TGTGCCAGCAGCTCGAGACTAGCGGGGCCCTACGAGCAGTACTTC.

The rearrangement links TRBV21-1 to TRBJ1-5; no DNA check was done on the table's D call, TRBD1. TRBV21-1 is labeled a pseudogene. CDR3 length: 15 residues. In nucleotides, the CDR3 is TGTGCCAGCAGCCCCCCGGGACAGCTCAATCAGCCCCAGCATTTT. This encodes CASSPPGQLNQPQHF.

In this sample, this clone turned up once. This chain connects TRBV5-6 to TRBJ1-2; D remains unclear. The CDR3 is made up of 14 amino acids. Germline V lookup: CDR1 SGHDT, CDR2 YYEEEE. Trimming left V 0 bases short and J 8 bases short, with 14 bases between. CDR3 residues: CASSLVSATIGYTF. Here the CDR3 DNA reads TGTGCCAGCAGCTTGGTGTCAGCGACCATCGGCTACACCTTC.

This chain joins TRBV6-1 and TRBJ1-1; possibly TRBD1 for D (6 bases). CDR3 size: 14 residues. The V end lost 6 bases, the J end lost 1 base, and 12 bases lay between the germline ends. Germline CDR1 is MNHNS and CDR2 is SASEGT. The CDR3 here is CASSGEGQNTEAFF. The CDR3, as DNA: TGTGCCAGCAGCGGGGAGGGACAGAACACTGAAGCTTTCTTT.

This chain links TRBV7-2 with TRBJ1-4; D gene ambiguous. Trimming cost V 6 bases and J 4 bases, with 6 bases left between them. CDR3 length: 12 residues. CDR1 is SGHTA, CDR2 FQGNSA, per germline. Here the CDR3 DNA reads TGTGCCAGCAGAACCAGTAATGAAAAACTGTTTTTT. This gives the protein CASRTSNEKLFF.

The V and J genes are TRBV30 and TRBJ1-5; D not resolved. The CDR3 runs 13 residues. V dropped 2 bases and J dropped 5 bases, with 10 bases sitting between them. Germline V gene lookup returns CDR1 GTSNPN and CDR2 SVGIG (reference sequence). CDR3 sequence reads: CAWSIGPHQPQHF. CDR3 DNA: TGTGCCTGGAGTATTGGCCCACATCAGCCCCAGCATTTT.

The CDR3 DNA is TGTGCCTGGGTGGGACTAGCGCCCAATGAGCAGTTCTTC. It is translated as CAWVGLAPNEQFF. This chain uses TRBV30 with TRBJ2-1, with 10 bases aligning to TRBD2. With 5 bases clipped from V and 6 bases from J, the junction kept 4 bases outside the gene matches. The CDR3 spans 13 residues. CDR1 is GTSNPN and CDR2 is SVGIG in the germline V gene (reference sequence). The full variable domain, with the rest looked up from reference TRBV30 and TRBJ2-1, is SQTIHQWPATLVQPVGSPLSLECTVEGTSNPNLYWYRQAAGRGLQLLFYSVGIGQISSEVPQNLSASRPQDRQFILSSKKLLLSDSGFYLCAWVGLAPNEQFFGPGTRLTVL.

CDR3 nucleotides: TGCGCCAGCAGCTTGGACAGGCCGAACACTGAAGCTTTCTTT. It codes for CASSLDRPNTEAFF. The chain employs TRBV5-1 and TRBJ1-1, with TRBD1 as a possible D gene (5 bases). The ends were cut back, 0 bases at V and 1 base at J, with 7 bases in the middle. Germline V gives CDR1 SGHRS, CDR2 YFSETQ. The CDR3 runs 14 residues.

V gene TRBV28 combines with J gene TRBJ1-1, with D perhaps TRBD1 (6 bases). V lost 2 bases and J 1 base, leaving 11 bases between the germline ends. This CDR3 region has 15 residues. CDR1 is MDHEN and CDR2 is SYDVKM in the germline V gene. The chain's CDR3 is CASSLSQGWNTEAFF. Written as DNA, the CDR3 is TGTGCCAGCAGTTTAAGTCAGGGGTGGAACACTGAAGCTTTCTTT.

The chain joins TRBV12-5 to TRBJ2-1; unclear D gene. The CDR3 consists of 12 residues. Germline CDR1 is LGHNT and CDR2 is FRNRAP. Trimming took 5 bases from V and 5 from J, leaving 7 bases between them. CDR3 DNA sequence: TGTGCTAGTGGTCCCGTTAACAATGAGCAGTTCTTC. As protein: CASGPVNNEQFF. Using reference TRBV12-5 and TRBJ2-1 for the parts outside the CDR3, the full variable domain is DARVTQTPRHKVTEMGQEVTMRCQPILGHNTVFWYRQTMMQGLELLAYFRNRAPLDDSGMPKDRFSAEMPDATLATLKIQPSEPRDSAVYFCASGPVNNEQFFGPGTRLTVL.

The V call is TRBV5-1, the J call TRBJ1-2; 8 bases are shared with TRBD1. The length of the CDR3 is 14 residues. Per germline, CDR1 SGHRS and CDR2 YFSETQ. The J segment lost 4 bases and the V segment lost 5 bases, leaving 7 bases of the junction unmatched. CDR3 residues: CASSQGQGTYGYTF. In nucleotides, the CDR3 is TGCGCCAGCAGTCAAGGACAGGGAACCTATGGCTACACCTTC.

V and J are TRBV5-5 and TRBJ2-1; D is possibly TRBD2 (6 bases). The ends were cut back, 0 bases at V and 9 bases at J, with 10 bases in the middle. This CDR3 region has 13 residues. Per the germline V gene, CDR1 is SGHKS and CDR2 is YYEKEE (reference sequence). CDR3 nucleotides: TGTGCCAGCAGCTTGGAGTGGGGAGGTGAGCAGTTCTTC. Amino acid sequence: CASSLEWGGEQFF.

This clone has a single count. The gene calls are TRBV30 and TRBJ1-1; tentatively, D is TRBD1 (6 bases). Germline-derived CDR1 and CDR2 are GTSNPN and SVGIG (reference sequence). Trimming left V 0 bases short and J 3 bases short, with 14 bases between. The CDR3 loop spans 15 amino acids. The CDR3 nucleotides read TGTGCCTGGAGTGTAGTTCAGGGGTATCACACTGAAGCTTTCTTT. Amino acid sequence: CAWSVVQGYHTEAFF.

The chain has TRBV27 and TRBJ1-3; weak D call: TRBD1 (5 bases). The CDR3 consists of 13 residues. Trimming removed 6 bases from V and 0 bases from J, with 6 bases in between. Germline V gene lookup returns CDR1 MNHEY and CDR2 SMNVEV (reference sequence). The CDR3 DNA reads as TGTGCCAGCAGGCAGGGCTCTGGAAACACCATATATTTT. This codes for CASRQGSGNTIYF.

The chain recombines TRBV7-9 with TRBJ2-7, with 9 positions matching TRBD2. CDR3 length: 17 residues. Germline CDR1 and CDR2: SEHNR and FQNEAQ (reference sequence). V was pared by 6 bases and J by 0 bases, with 12 bases of the junction left unmatched. The DNA for the CDR3 is TGTGCCAGCAGACGGACTAGCGAGACCTCTAGCTCCTACGAGCAGTACTTC. Amino acids: CASRRTSETSSSYEQYF.

The sample holds one count of this clone. The gene calls are TRBV5-1 and TRBJ2-7, with D unclear. Between the trimmed V and J ends, which lost 2 bases and 6 bases, there was a span of 12 bases. The CDR3 length is 13 residues. CDR1 SGHRS and CDR2 YFSETQ come from the germline V gene. The CDR3 here is CASSLPQPGEQYF. CDR3 DNA: TGCGCCAGCAGCTTACCTCAACCGGGCGAGCAGTACTTC.

The rearrangement links TRBV19 to TRBJ2-7; D is unclear. This CDR3 is 10 amino acids long. Germline values: CDR1 LNHDA, CDR2 SQIVND (reference sequence). V was clipped by 6 bases and J by 4 bases, with 4 bases between them. CDR3 amino acids: CASSFYEQYF. The CDR3, as DNA: TGTGCCAGTAGCTTTTACGAGCAGTACTTC. Using reference TRBV19 and TRBJ2-7 for the parts outside the CDR3, the full variable domain is DGGITQSPKYLFRKEGQNVTLSCEQNLNHDAMYWYRQDPGQGLRLIYYSQIVNDFQKGDIAEGYSVSREKKESFPLTVTSAQKNPTAFYLCASSFYEQYFGPGTRLTVT.

V usage is TRBV6-5 and J usage is TRBJ1-2, with TRBD1 as a possible D gene (5 bases). Germline V gene sequence: CDR1 MNHEY, CDR2 SVGAGI. Trimming stripped 0 bases from V and 7 bases from J, with 9 bases between. CDR3 length equals 13 residues. Here the CDR3 reads CASSYSGEGGYTF. The DNA of the CDR3 is TGTGCCAGCAGTTACTCGGGGGAGGGTGGCTACACCTTC.